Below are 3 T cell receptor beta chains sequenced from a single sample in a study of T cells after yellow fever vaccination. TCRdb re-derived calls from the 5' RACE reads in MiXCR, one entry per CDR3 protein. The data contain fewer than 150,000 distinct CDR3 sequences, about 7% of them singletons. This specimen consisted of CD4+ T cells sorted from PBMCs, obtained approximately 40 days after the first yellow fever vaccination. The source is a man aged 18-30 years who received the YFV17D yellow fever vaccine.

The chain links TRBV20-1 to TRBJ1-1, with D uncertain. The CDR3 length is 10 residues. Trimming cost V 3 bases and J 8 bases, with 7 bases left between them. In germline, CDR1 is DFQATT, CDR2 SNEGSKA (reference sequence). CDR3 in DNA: TGCAGTGCTAGTGATACCGAAGCTTTCTTT. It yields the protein CSASDTEAFF.

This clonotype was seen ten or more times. CDR3 nucleotides: TGTGCCAGCAGCTTAGTTGTAGGGATTTCGGATACGCAGTATTTT. It encodes CASSLVVGISDTQYF. The rearrangement links TRBV7-2 to TRBJ2-3; the D is unclear. The CDR3 spans 15 residues. V dropped 1 base and J dropped 6 bases, with 14 bases sitting between them. CDR1 and CDR2 from the germline V gene are SGHTA and FQGNSA.

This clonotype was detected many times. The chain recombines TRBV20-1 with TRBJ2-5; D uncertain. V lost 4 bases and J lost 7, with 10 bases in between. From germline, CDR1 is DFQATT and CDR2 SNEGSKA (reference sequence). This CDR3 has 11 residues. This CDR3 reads CSATLVGTQYF. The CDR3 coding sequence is TGCAGTGCTACCCTAGTAGGGACCCAGTACTTC.